The 18 T cell receptor beta chains reported below all come from one sample, sequenced in a study of low-dose radiotherapy and immunotherapy resistance in tumors. Time point denoted: before trial treatment. Covering alpha and beta chains, TRAV- and TRBV-specific primers were used for the first-strand cDNA. The authors amplified TCRs for 20 to 25 PCR cycles with a constant-region primer and a V-primer adapter. MiXCR, applied by TCRdb to the reads, yields one record per CDR3 protein. The sample comprises approximately 84,000 distinct CDR3 sequences, roughly a sixth of which are singletons, and 2.8% rests with the top ten. Sequencing was performed on PBMCs, taken before treatment. All receptors come from a male donor with prostate cancer.

Ten or more counts support this clonotype. The J gene is TRBJ2-3, the V gene TRBV7-9, with 7 bases matching TRBD1. The V gene end was trimmed by 7 bases and the J gene end by 2 bases; junction bases not matched to a gene: 6. The CDR3 has 14 residues. Germline values: CDR1 SEHNR, CDR2 FQNEAQ (reference sequence). Here the CDR3 DNA reads TGTGCCAGCACCGACAGGGTAATCACAGATACGCAGTATTTT. Protein product: CASTDRVITDTQYF.

This clonotype occurred many times. The chain recombines TRBV6-2 or TRBV6-3 with TRBJ2-3, with TRBD1 as a possible D gene (5 bases). The CDR3 totals 16 residues. Trimming cost V 5 bases and J 6 bases, with 21 bases left between them. Germline V CDR1 and CDR2: MNHEY, SVGEGT. The CDR3 reads CASSVLESQGSDTQYF. CDR3 nucleotide sequence: TGTGCCAGCAGTGTTCTCGAGTCCCAGGGATCCGATACGCAGTATTTT.

This clonotype came up many times. The V and J genes are TRBV29-1 and TRBJ2-1, with TRBD2 matching over 10 bases. V shed 0 bases and J 5 bases; nucleotides not matched to a gene: 4. CDR1 and CDR2 (germline): SQVTM, ANQGSEA. This CDR3 is built from 15 residues. For the CDR3, the DNA is TGCAGCGTTGAAGAGGCGAGCGGGGGGGACAATGAGCAGTTCTTC. Its translation is CSVEEASGGDNEQFF.

The chain combines TRBV29-1 with TRBJ2-5; D call uncertain. Germline V lookup: CDR1 SQVTM, CDR2 ANQGSEA. The CDR3 loop spans 11 amino acids. Trimming shortened V by 1 base and J by 4 bases, and 4 bases separated the two germline ends. The CDR3 reads CSVEGGETQYF. The DNA for the CDR3 is TGCAGCGTTGAAGGGGGAGAGACCCAGTACTTC.

Turning to this clonotype: A read error likely explains this, since a far larger clone differs by one base. The chain links TRBV6-5 to TRBJ1-4; TRBD1 is a possible D gene (5 bases). This CDR3 spans 13 amino acids. CDR1 and CDR2 from the germline V gene are MNHEY and SVGAGI. With 5 bases removed from V and 11 bases from J, the gap between germline ends came to 15 bases. CDR3 nucleotide sequence: TGTGCCAGCAGTGTGGGGGTCGGGGATAAACTGTTTTTT. Protein: CASSVGVGDKLFF.

At least ten counts were recorded for this clonotype. CDR3 loop: CASSTPGDQRAKSYNEQFF. CDR3 nucleotides: TGTGCCAGCAGCACCCCAGGGGACCAGCGGGCGAAATCCTACAATGAGCAGTTCTTC. V is TRBV21-1 and J is TRBJ2-1; the table calls TRBD2, which could not be checked here. TRBV21-1 is a pseudogene. CDR3 length: 19 residues.

This clonotype was seen repeatedly, ten times or more. The rearrangement joins TRBV25-1 to TRBJ1-4; D uncertain. From germline, CDR1 is MGHDK and CDR2 SYGVNS. V gave up 1 base and J gave up 2 bases, with 8 bases separating them. There are 15 residues in the CDR3. CDR3 sequence: CASSESGTTNEKLFF. As DNA, the CDR3 is TGTGCCAGCAGTGAATCGGGAACGACTAATGAAAAACTGTTTTTT.

This clonotype has ten or more counts. This rearrangement joins TRBV7-8 to TRBJ1-1; 11 bases map to TRBD1. Germline V lookup: CDR1 SGHVS, CDR2 FQNEAQ. V lost 5 bases to trimming and J lost 1 base; unmatched junction nucleotides: 12. The CDR3 covers 18 residues. The DNA for the CDR3 is TGTGCCAGCAGCCCGGACAGGGGGCCGATCCGGAGGAACACTGAAGCTTTCTTT. Translating it yields CASSPDRGPIRRNTEAFF.

This clonotype came up many times. J is TRBJ1-2 and V is TRBV19; tentative D call: TRBD1 (6 bases). Germline loops: CDR1 LNHDA, CDR2 SQIVND (reference sequence). V was pared by 5 bases and J by 3 bases, with 10 bases between. The CDR3 loop spans 13 amino acids. CDR3 loop: CASSPGTYYGYTF. CDR3 nucleotides: TGTGCCAGTAGTCCCGGGACATACTATGGCTACACCTTC.

This clonotype showed up many times. J is TRBJ2-1 and V is TRBV19, with 10 positions matching TRBD2. The germline CDR1 and CDR2 sequences are LNHDA and SQIVND (reference sequence). CDR3 length: 15 residues. The V gene end was trimmed by 5 bases and the J gene end by 2 bases; junction bases not matched to a gene: 3. The CDR3 sequence: CASSRTSGAYNEQFF. For the CDR3, the DNA is TGTGCCAGTAGTCGAACTAGCGGGGCCTACAATGAGCAGTTCTTC.

This clonotype showed up many times. The V gene is TRBV29-1, the J gene TRBJ2-5; tentative D call: TRBD1 (5 bases). The germline CDR1 and CDR2 sequences are SQVTM and ANQGSEA. The V end was cut by 6 bases, the J end by 1 base, with 9 bases between. This CDR3 comprises 12 residues. CDR3 DNA sequence: TGCAGCGTGACTGGGGCCCAAGAGACCCAGTACTTC. This codes for CSVTGAQETQYF.

At least ten counts were recorded for this clonotype. This chain connects TRBV4-1 to TRBJ2-5; 9 positions match TRBD2. Germline V gene lookup returns CDR1 MGHRA and CDR2 YSYEKL. V was clipped by 6 bases and J by 5 bases; unmatched bases: 4. The CDR3 contains 13 residues. The CDR3 DNA follows: TGCGCCAGCAGTCCCCTAGCGGGGGAGACCCAGTACTTC. Translation gives CASSPLAGETQYF.

This clonotype was observed many times. J is TRBJ2-5 and V is TRBV7-9, with unresolved D. CDR1 is SEHNR and CDR2 is FQNEAQ in the germline V gene (reference sequence). The germline V and J ends were trimmed by 1 base and 4 bases, with 25 bases remaining between them. CDR3 size: 19 residues. The CDR3 coding sequence is TGTGCCAGCAGCTTAGTTGTTCTTTTGCGGCCGAACCGCCGAGAGACCCAGTACTTC. This translates into CASSLVVLLRPNRRETQYF.

This clonotype was seen many times. V gene TRBV5-4 combines with J gene TRBJ2-2, with 7 bases aligning to TRBD2. The CDR3 extends over 16 amino acids. CDR1 is SGHNT, CDR2 YYREEE, per germline (reference sequence). The V segment lost 2 bases and the J segment 7 bases; nucleotides outside the gene matches: 11. The CDR3 DNA reads as TGTGCCAGCAGCTTCGCTAGCGGAGTCAGCCGCGGGGAGCTGTTTTTT. This translates into CASSFASGVSRGELFF.

This clonotype was seen repeatedly, ten times or more. The rearrangement joins TRBV29-1 to TRBJ1-2; tentatively, D is TRBD1 (6 bases). The CDR3 totals 15 residues. The germline V gene has CDR1 SQVTM and CDR2 ANQGSEA. Trimming shortened V by 7 bases and J by 8 bases, and 26 bases separated the two germline ends. In DNA form, the CDR3 reads TGCAGCGCCGAGAAGGTCGGGGGGCCCCCAGGGGGCTACACCTTC. As protein: CSAEKVGGPPGGYTF.

This clonotype has ten or more counts. This chain joins TRBV2 and TRBJ2-2, with unresolved D. There are 15 residues in the CDR3. The germline V and J ends were trimmed by 3 bases and 0 bases, with 8 bases remaining between them. In germline, CDR1 is SNHLY, CDR2 FYNNEI. The CDR3 loop reads CASSEDNANTGELFF. The CDR3 region has the DNA TGTGCCAGCAGTGAGGATAACGCGAACACCGGGGAGCTGTTTTTT.

This clonotype was recorded at least ten times. V gene TRBV7-9 combines with J gene TRBJ2-7, with D perhaps TRBD2 (6 bases). Germline V gene sequence: CDR1 SEHNR, CDR2 FQNEAQ (reference sequence). The CDR3 is made up of 11 amino acids. V was trimmed by 10 bases and J by 2 bases, leaving 9 bases between them. The CDR3 is CATGEAYEQYF. CDR3 nucleotide sequence: TGTGCCACGGGAGAGGCCTACGAGCAGTACTTC.

This clonotype was counted many times. This chain links TRBV5-1 with TRBJ1-1, with TRBD1 matching 7 bases. The germline CDR1 and CDR2 sequences are SGHRS and YFSETQ. V shed 0 bases and J 5 bases; nucleotides not matched to a gene: 7. This CDR3 is built from 15 residues. CDR3: CASSLAAGGGTEAFF. CDR3 nucleotides: TGCGCCAGCAGCTTGGCGGCAGGGGGTGGAACTGAAGCTTTCTTT.